This T cell receptor beta chain was obtained from a study of T-cell memory formation after mild COVID-19. Study results and caveats: The appearance of some responding clones in pre-infection memory suggested that cross-reactive memory joined.

TCRalpha and TCRbeta libraries used 5'RACE with constant-segment primers and UMIs. TCRdb reprocessed the 5' RACE reads via MiXCR and lists one record per CDR3 protein. Of 550,000 to 600,000 distinct CDR3 sequences listed, 15% to 20% are singletons. Of note for this clonotype: Its antigen remains unknown.

The CDR3 covers 17 residues. Germline V CDR1 and CDR2: SEHNR, FQNEAQ (reference sequence). V lost 5 bases to trimming and J lost 7 bases; unmatched junction nucleotides: 16. Sequencing was performed on PBMCs or a T cell subset sorted from them (not recorded which). The clonotype comes from an adult woman who had mild COVID-19 (a few samples of this study predate the infection). Cell type and time point are not known. The V gene is TRBV7-9, the J gene TRBJ1-4; 7 nucleotides agree with TRBD1. In DNA form, the CDR3 reads TGTGCCAGCAGCAACCGGGACAGCAAGAGGGGTGGTGAAAAACTGTTTTTT. It codes for CASSNRDSKRGGEKLFF. Combining the CDR3 with reference TRBV7-9 and TRBJ1-4 gives the whole variable domain DTGVSQNPRHKITKRGQNVTFRCDPISEHNRLYWYRQTLGQGPEFLTYFQNEAQLEKSRLLSDRFSAERPKGSFSTLEIQRTEQGDSAMYLCASSNRDSKRGGEKLFFGSGTQLSVL.